The sequence of this TCR beta chain was determined in a study of blood T cell repertoires in COVID-19. Study information: Donors in the United States, Italy and Spain gave samples during acute or convalescent COVID-19. Sample material is recorded as cDNA or gDNA derived from T cells, B-cell-depleted T cells, or PBMCs.

Authors' methods: Cell counts per sample came from amplifying reference gene primers. TCRdb's table, derived via immunoSEQ multiplex PCR, lists solely in-frame clones and lacks some. The V and J calls and clone size come from that table; D and trimming were worked out from the DNA. The table includes 150,000 to 200,000 clones, less than 85% detected once. Trimming cost V 4 bases and J 6 bases; bases outside gene matches: 11. Germline V CDR1 and CDR2: GTSNPN, SVGIG (reference sequence). The CDR3 consists of 15 residues. The chain joins TRBV30 to TRBJ2-3; 9 nucleotides match TRBD1. The source material was peripheral blood. The TCR comes from an elderly woman with acute or convalescent COVID-19. CDR3 coding DNA: TGTGCCTGGACCGGGACAGGGTCGTACAGGGATACGCAGTATTTT. Encoded protein: CAWTGTGSYRDTQYF.